This T cell receptor (beta chain) was captured in a study of OX40 agonist ivuxolimab in advanced cancers. V was shortened by 0 bases and J by 0 bases, with 11 bases between the two germline ends. The CDR3 extends over 16 amino acids. Looked up from germline, CDR1 is MNHEY and CDR2 is SMNVEV (reference sequence). The repertoire was sequenced with immunoSEQ multiplex PCR; TCRdb's copy has only in-frame clones and lacks some. In the table there are under 150,000 clones, 85% to 95% of which are singletons. V usage is TRBV27 and J usage is TRBJ2-5; D uncertain. The sample consisted of CD4+ or CD8+ T cells sorted from blood, taken in a trial of the OX40 agonist ivuxolimab. This clonotype was sampled from an adult with an advanced solid tumor such as melanoma, head and neck, liver or kidney cancer. The CDR3 sequence is CASSLSSRANQETQYF. CDR3 nucleotides: TGTGCCAGCAGTTTATCATCTAGGGCAAACCAAGAGACCCAGTACTTC.